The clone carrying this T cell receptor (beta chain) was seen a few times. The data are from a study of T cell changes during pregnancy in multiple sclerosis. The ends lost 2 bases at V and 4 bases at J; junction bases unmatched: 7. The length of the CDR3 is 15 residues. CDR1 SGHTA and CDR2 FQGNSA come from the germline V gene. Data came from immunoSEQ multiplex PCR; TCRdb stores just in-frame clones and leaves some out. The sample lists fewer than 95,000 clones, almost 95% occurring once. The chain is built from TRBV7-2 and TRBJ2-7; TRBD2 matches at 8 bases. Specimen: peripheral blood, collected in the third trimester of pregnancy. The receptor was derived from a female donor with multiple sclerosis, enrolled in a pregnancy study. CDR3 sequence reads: CASSLYGTRSYEQYF. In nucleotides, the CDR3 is TGTGCCAGCAGCTTATATGGGACTAGGTCTTACGAGCAGTACTTC.